This T cell receptor beta chain was sequenced in a study of tumor-infiltrating lymphocytes in primary liver carcinoma. Alongside blood RNA obtained from unsorted whole blood, germline DNA was also extracted. In the case of this clonotype: One end of the junction fails to match germline, which may point to a read error.

Researchers generated TCR beta cDNA from about 460 ng of total RNA, relying on a constant-region primer. ARM-PCR was slightly modified, and three nested multiplex PCR rounds with it gave rise to the TCR beta libraries. Investigators reported that the first two PCR rounds, at 10 to 11 cycles each, used TRBV1-TRBV30 forward primers with a C-beta reverse primer. TCRdb independently ran MiXCR on the multiplex PCR reads; one entry per CDR3 protein. The sample carries over 250,000 distinct CDR3 sequences, about 50% recorded once. Germline V gene lookup returns CDR1 SGHAT and CDR2 FQNNGV. This CDR3 has 13 residues.

The clonotype originates from a woman aged 25-40 years with primary liver carcinoma and hepatitis B virus infection. Material: peripheral blood. The chain couples TRBV11-2 to TRBJ2-7; D unclear. The DNA for the CDR3 is TGTGCCAGCGGCTTTACCACTTCCTACGAGCAGTACTTC. Protein product: CASGFTTSYEQYF.